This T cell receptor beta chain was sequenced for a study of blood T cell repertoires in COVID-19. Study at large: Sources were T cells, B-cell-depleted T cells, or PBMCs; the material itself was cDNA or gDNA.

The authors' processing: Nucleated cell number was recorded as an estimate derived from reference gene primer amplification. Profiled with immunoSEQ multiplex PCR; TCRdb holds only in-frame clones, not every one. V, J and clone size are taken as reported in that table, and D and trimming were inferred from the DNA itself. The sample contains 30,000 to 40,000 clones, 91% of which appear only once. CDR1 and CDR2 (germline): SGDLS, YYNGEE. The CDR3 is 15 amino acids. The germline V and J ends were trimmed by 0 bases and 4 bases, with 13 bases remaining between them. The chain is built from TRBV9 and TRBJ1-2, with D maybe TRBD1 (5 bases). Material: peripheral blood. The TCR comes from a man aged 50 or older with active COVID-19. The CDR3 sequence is CASSVEGQGPYGYTF. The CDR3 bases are TGTGCCAGCAGCGTAGAGGGGCAGGGCCCCTATGGCTACACCTTC.